This T cell receptor (beta chain) was profiled in a study of T cell changes during pregnancy in multiple sclerosis. The CDR3 spans 15 residues. CDR1 and CDR2 from the germline V gene are SGHTA and FQGNSA. Data came from immunoSEQ multiplex PCR; TCRdb stores just in-frame clones and leaves some out. The table lists about 68,000 clones, more than 90% of them singletons. Concerning this clone itself: One junction end does not reproduce the germline sequence, and a read error may be involved.

This material consisted of peripheral blood, taken after pregnancy. The origin of this receptor is a female donor in good health, enrolled as a control in a pregnancy study. This chain uses TRBV7-2 with TRBJ1-1; D call uncertain. For the CDR3, the DNA is TGTGCCAGCAGCCCGCAGCGAGGCCGGGATACTGGAGCTTTCTTT. It specifies CASSPQRGRDTGAFF.